This TCR beta chain was captured by sequencing in a study of graft-versus-host responses after intestinal transplantation. Germline trimming cut 5 bases from V and 12 bases from J; bases unmatched to any gene: 9. Germline CDR1 and CDR2: MNHEY and SMNVEV (reference sequence). This CDR3 comprises 14 residues. Data came from immunoSEQ multiplex PCR; TCRdb stores just in-frame clones and leaves some out. The table shows about 73,000 clones, with around 89% occurring only once. For this clone: Its specificity is not known.

Study-level points and caveats: GvH clonotypes were identified within recipient marrow, with a subset emerging first in ileum or blood.

The V and J genes are TRBV27 and TRBJ2-1, with 11 nucleotides matching TRBD1. The origin of this receptor is a human donor who was the organ donor for an intestinal transplant. The source was unstimulated CD8+ T cells sorted from spleen or lymph node cells, collected before transplant. CDR3 in amino acids: CASSPAGQGVWQFF. The CDR3 DNA reads TGTGCCAGCAGTCCAGCGGGACAGGGGGTTTGGCAGTTCTTC.